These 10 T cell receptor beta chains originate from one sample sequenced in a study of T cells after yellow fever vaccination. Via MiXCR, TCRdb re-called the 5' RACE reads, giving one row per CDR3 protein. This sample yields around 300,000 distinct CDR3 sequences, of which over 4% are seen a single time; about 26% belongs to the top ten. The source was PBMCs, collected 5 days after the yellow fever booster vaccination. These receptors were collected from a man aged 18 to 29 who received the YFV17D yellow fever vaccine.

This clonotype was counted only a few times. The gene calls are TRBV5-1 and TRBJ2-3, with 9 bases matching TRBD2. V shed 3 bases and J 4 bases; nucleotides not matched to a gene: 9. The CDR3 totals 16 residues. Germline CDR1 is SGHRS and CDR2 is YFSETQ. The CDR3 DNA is TGCGCCAGCAGCTGGACGGGCGGGGGGGCCCCAGATACGCAGTATTTT. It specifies CASSWTGGGAPDTQYF.

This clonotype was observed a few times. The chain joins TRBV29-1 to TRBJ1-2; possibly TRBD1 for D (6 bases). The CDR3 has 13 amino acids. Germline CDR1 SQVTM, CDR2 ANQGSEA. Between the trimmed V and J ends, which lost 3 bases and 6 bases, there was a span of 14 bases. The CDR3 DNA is TGCAGCGTTGATACTACAGGGAGGGATGGCTACACCTTC. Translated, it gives CSVDTTGRDGYTF.

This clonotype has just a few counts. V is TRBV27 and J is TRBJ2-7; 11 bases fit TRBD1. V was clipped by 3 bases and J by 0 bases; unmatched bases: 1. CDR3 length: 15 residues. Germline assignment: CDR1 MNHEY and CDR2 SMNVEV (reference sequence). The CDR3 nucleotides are TGTGCCAGCAGTTTCGGGACAGGGGGCTCCTACGAGCAGTACTTC. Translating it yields CASSFGTGGSYEQYF.

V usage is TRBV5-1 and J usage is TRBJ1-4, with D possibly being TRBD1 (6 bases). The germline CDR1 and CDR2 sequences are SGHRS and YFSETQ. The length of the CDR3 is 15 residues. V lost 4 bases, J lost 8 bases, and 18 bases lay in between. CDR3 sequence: CASSPGQQVNEKLFF. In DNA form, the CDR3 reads TGCGCCAGCAGCCCAGGACAGCAGGTCAACGAAAAACTGTTTTTT. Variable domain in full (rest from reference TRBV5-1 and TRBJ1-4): KAGVTQTPRYLIKTRGQQVTLSCSPISGHRSVSWYQQTPGQGLQFLFEYFSETQRNKGNFPGRFSGRQFSNSRSEMNVSTLELGDSALYLCASSPGQQVNEKLFFGSGTQLSVL.

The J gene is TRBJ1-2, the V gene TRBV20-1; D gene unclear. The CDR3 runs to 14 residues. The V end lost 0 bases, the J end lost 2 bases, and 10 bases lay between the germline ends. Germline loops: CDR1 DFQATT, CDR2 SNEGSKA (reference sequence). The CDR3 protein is CSARDGERNYGYTF. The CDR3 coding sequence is TGCAGTGCTAGAGATGGGGAGCGAAACTATGGCTACACCTTC.

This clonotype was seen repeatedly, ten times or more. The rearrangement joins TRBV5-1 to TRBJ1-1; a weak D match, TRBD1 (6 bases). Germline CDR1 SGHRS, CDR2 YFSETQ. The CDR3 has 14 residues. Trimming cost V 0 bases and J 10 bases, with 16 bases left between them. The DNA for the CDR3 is TGCGCCAGCAGCTTGGTGGCGGGGGGCGCAGGAGCTTTCTTT. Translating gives CASSLVAGGAGAFF. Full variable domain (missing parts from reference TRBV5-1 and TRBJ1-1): KAGVTQTPRYLIKTRGQQVTLSCSPISGHRSVSWYQQTPGQGLQFLFEYFSETQRNKGNFPGRFSGRQFSNSRSEMNVSTLELGDSALYLCASSLVAGGAGAFFGQGTRLTVV.

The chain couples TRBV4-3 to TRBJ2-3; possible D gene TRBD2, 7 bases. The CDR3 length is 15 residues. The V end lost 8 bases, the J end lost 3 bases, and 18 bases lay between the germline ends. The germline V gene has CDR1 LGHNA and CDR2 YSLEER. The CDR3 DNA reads TGCGCCAGCTGCCTGGGGGGGGGCATGACAGATACGCAGTATTTT. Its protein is CASCLGGGMTDTQYF.

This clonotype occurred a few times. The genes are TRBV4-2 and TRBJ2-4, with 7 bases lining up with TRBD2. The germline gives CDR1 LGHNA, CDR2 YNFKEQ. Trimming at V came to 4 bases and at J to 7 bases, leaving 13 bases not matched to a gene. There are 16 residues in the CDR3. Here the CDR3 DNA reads TGTGCCAGCAGCCCCCCGTGGGAGGGGAGTTTGAACATTCAGTACTTC. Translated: CASSPPWEGSLNIQYF.

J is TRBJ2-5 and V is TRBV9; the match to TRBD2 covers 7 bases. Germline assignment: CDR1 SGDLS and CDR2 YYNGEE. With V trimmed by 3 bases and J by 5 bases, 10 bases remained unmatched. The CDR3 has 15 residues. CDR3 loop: CASSASRGEGETQYF. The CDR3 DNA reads TGTGCCAGCAGCGCCTCGCGCGGGGAGGGTGAGACCCAGTACTTC.

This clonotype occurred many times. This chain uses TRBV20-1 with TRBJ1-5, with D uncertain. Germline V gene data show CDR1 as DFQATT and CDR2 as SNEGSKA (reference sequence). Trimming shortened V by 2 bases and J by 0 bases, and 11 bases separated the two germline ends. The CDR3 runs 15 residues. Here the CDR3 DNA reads TGCAGTGCTAGAATAACAGCCTATAGCAATCAGCCCCAGCATTTT. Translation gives CSARITAYSNQPQHF.